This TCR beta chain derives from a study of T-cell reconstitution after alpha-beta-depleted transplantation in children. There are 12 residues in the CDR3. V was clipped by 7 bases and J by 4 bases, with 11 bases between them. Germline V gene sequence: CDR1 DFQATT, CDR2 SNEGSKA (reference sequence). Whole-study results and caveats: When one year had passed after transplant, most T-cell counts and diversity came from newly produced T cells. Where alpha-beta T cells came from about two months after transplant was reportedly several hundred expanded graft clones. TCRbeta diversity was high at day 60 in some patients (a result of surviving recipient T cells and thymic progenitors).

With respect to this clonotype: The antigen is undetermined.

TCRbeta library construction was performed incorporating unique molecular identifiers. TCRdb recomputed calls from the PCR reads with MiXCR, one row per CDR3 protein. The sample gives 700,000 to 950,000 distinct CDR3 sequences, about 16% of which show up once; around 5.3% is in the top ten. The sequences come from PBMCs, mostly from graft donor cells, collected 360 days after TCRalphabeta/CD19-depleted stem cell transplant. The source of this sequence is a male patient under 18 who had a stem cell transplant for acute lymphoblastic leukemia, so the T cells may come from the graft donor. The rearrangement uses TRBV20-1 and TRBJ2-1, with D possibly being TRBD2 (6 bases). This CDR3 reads CSVRDFYNEQFF. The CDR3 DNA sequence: TGCAGTGTTAGGGACTTTTACAATGAGCAGTTCTTC.